What follows are 23 T cell receptor beta chains derived from one specimen sequenced in a study of T cells after yellow fever vaccination. TCRdb re-derived calls from the 5' RACE reads in MiXCR, one entry per CDR3 protein. The sample includes about 630,000 distinct CDR3 sequences, about 12% of them seen just once. The source material was PBMCs, sampled on the day of the yellow fever booster vaccination. The origin of the receptors is a man aged 25-45 years who received the YFV17D yellow fever vaccine.

This clonotype was detected only a few times. CDR3 DNA: TGTGCCAGCAGTAGACCGGGTTCCGTCTACGAGCAGTACTTC. Translation gives CASSRPGSVYEQYF. This chain links TRBV28 with TRBJ2-7; D unclear. Trimming took 5 bases from V and 3 from J, leaving 14 bases between them. CDR3 length equals 14 residues. Germline V gene sequence: CDR1 MDHEN, CDR2 SYDVKM.

This clonotype has at least ten counts. V and J are TRBV20-1 and TRBJ2-3; TRBD2 might be the D (6 bases). CDR3 length equals 13 residues. Germline V gives CDR1 DFQATT, CDR2 SNEGSKA (reference sequence). Trimming removed 5 bases at V and 1 base at J, with 10 bases between. CDR3 amino acids: CSAEGGGTDTQYF. For the CDR3, the DNA is TGCAGTGCTGAGGGAGGTGGCACAGATACGCAGTATTTT.

This clonotype was observed a few times. The chain couples TRBV7-9 to TRBJ2-5, with 7 nucleotides matching TRBD1. J gave up 2 bases and V 7 bases, and 4 bases lay outside the gene matches. Per the germline V gene, CDR1 is SEHNR and CDR2 is FQNEAQ (reference sequence). The CDR3 covers 13 residues. CDR3 nucleotide sequence: TGTGCCAGCATCTGGGACAGTCAAGAGACCCAGTACTTC. The encoded protein is CASIWDSQETQYF. Complete variable domain (other parts from reference TRBV7-9 and TRBJ2-5): DTGVSQNPRHKITKRGQNVTFRCDPISEHNRLYWYRQTLGQGPEFLTYFQNEAQLEKSRLLSDRFSAERPKGSFSTLEIQRTEQGDSAMYLCASIWDSQETQYFGPGTRLLVL.

This chain joins TRBV11-2 and TRBJ2-6; 8 positions match TRBD2. The CDR3 length is 20 residues. V dropped 1 base and J dropped 0; count of bases not matched to a gene: 11. Per germline, CDR1 SGHAT and CDR2 FQNNGV. CDR3 DNA sequence: TGTGCCAGCAGCTTAGTAGCGATAATAGCGGGACCCTCTGGGGCCAACGTCCTGACTTTC. It codes for CASSLVAIIAGPSGANVLTF.

This clonotype appeared a few times. The V and J genes are TRBV28 and TRBJ2-5, with D tentatively TRBD1 (6 bases). CDR1 is MDHEN, CDR2 SYDVKM, per germline. This CDR3 contains 13 residues. The germline V and J ends were trimmed by 6 bases and 5 bases, with 13 bases remaining between them. CDR3: CASRKQGRETQYF. DNA for the CDR3: TGTGCCAGCAGGAAACAGGGACGGGAGACCCAGTACTTC.

This clonotype was picked up many times. This chain connects TRBV20-1 to TRBJ2-3; D unresolved. Germline CDR1 reads DFQATT; CDR2 reads SNEGSKA (reference sequence). V was clipped by 6 bases and J by 3 bases, with 10 bases between them. There are 12 residues in the CDR3. In DNA, the CDR3 is TGCAGTGCAGAACCATATACAGATACGCAGTATTTT. Its translation: CSAEPYTDTQYF.

This clonotype was detected ten times or more. This chain joins TRBV20-1 and TRBJ2-5; D perhaps matches TRBD2 (6 bases). The CDR3 consists of 14 residues. The ends were cut back, 0 bases at V and 2 bases at J, with 10 bases in the middle. Per the germline V gene, CDR1 is DFQATT and CDR2 is SNEGSKA (reference sequence). CDR3 region: CSARDMGTQETQYF. The CDR3 DNA reads TGCAGTGCTAGAGATATGGGGACTCAAGAGACCCAGTACTTC.

The chain employs TRBV19 and TRBJ2-3; D gene unclear. The germline gives CDR1 LNHDA, CDR2 SQIVND (reference sequence). V lost 4 bases and J lost 4, with 3 bases in between. The CDR3 totals 11 residues. CDR3 residues: CASSTPDTQYF. In DNA form, the CDR3 reads TGTGCCAGTAGTACCCCAGATACGCAGTATTTT. Based on the CDR3 plus reference TRBV19 and TRBJ2-3, the full variable domain is DGGITQSPKYLFRKEGQNVTLSCEQNLNHDAMYWYRQDPGQGLRLIYYSQIVNDFQKGDIAEGYSVSREKKESFPLTVTSAQKNPTAFYLCASSTPDTQYFGPGTRLTVL.

V usage is TRBV5-6 and J usage is TRBJ2-6; D call uncertain. Deletions cut 3 bases from V and 0 bases from J, with 10 bases between. The CDR3 extends over 16 amino acids. Germline CDR1 is SGHDT and CDR2 is YYEEEE. The CDR3 region is CASSSIENSGANVLTF. CDR3 nucleotide sequence: TGTGCCAGCAGCTCGATCGAAAACTCTGGGGCCAACGTCCTGACTTTC.

This clonotype has only a few counts. CDR3 nucleotide sequence: TGTGCCAGCAGCCAAGAGCGACAGGGGGCCCCCTACAATGAGCAGTTCTTC. Protein: CASSQERQGAPYNEQFF. V and J are TRBV4-2 and TRBJ2-1; 10 nucleotides line up with TRBD1. Germline V gives CDR1 LGHNA, CDR2 YNFKEQ. This CDR3 region has 17 residues. The V segment lost 0 bases and the J segment 2 bases; nucleotides outside the gene matches: 4.

This clonotype was observed a handful of times. The rearrangement uses TRBV7-9 and TRBJ2-7; 12 bases align to TRBD1. J lost 4 bases, V lost 5 bases, and 12 bases had no gene match. CDR1 and CDR2 (germline): SEHNR, FQNEAQ (reference sequence). This CDR3 spans 17 amino acids. The CDR3 nucleotides read TGTGCCAGCAGCCCCATAACCACGGGACAGGGGGCTTACGAGCAGTACTTC. Translation: CASSPITTGQGAYEQYF.

Regarding this clonotype: Germline and junction disagree at one end, which may indicate a read error. The chain joins TRBV20-1 to TRBJ2-3; D is possibly TRBD1 or TRBD2 (5 bases each). Germline CDR1 is DFQATT and CDR2 is SNEGSKA (reference sequence). The CDR3 is made up of 14 amino acids. CDR3 sequence: CCAIGLLGADTQYF. The CDR3 DNA is TGCTGTGCTATCGGCCTCCTGGGGGCAGATACGCAGTATTTT.

This chain connects TRBV23-1 to TRBJ2-7; weak D call: TRBD1 (6 bases). TRBV23-1 is an ORF for which the function is uncertain. Trimming removed 1 base at V and 5 bases at J, with 21 bases between. The CDR3 extends over 17 amino acids. The CDR3 DNA follows: TGCGCCAGCAGTCAATTATCGGGACACCCATCTCCGGACGAGCAGTACTTC. Amino acids: CASSQLSGHPSPDEQYF.

This chain links TRBV9 with TRBJ2-3, with D perhaps matching TRBD1 or TRBD2 (5 bases each). The germline CDR1 and CDR2 sequences are SGDLS and YYNGEE. Trimming took 6 bases from V and 7 from J, leaving 15 bases between them. The CDR3 is 13 residues long. CDR3 loop: CASTRGETYTQYF. The CDR3 DNA reads TGTGCCAGCACCCGAGGGGAAACCTATACGCAGTATTTT.

The chain carries TRBV7-9 and TRBJ1-2, with D uncertain. The germline gives CDR1 SEHNR, CDR2 FQNEAQ (reference sequence). The V end was cut by 1 base, the J end by 6 bases, with 6 bases between. The CDR3 runs to 12 residues. CDR3 DNA: TGTGCCAGCAGCTTAGGTGCGGATGGCTACACCTTC. Translation gives CASSLGADGYTF.

This clonotype showed up just a few times. V gene TRBV7-2 combines with J gene TRBJ1-1; no clear D. Trimming pared 7 bases from V and 0 bases from J, leaving 9 bases between. CDR3 length: 13 residues. Germline values: CDR1 SGHTA, CDR2 FQGNSA. CDR3 DNA: TGTGCCAGCAACCCCTTATTGAACACTGAAGCTTTCTTT. This sequence encodes CASNPLLNTEAFF.

The chain is built from TRBV6-1 and TRBJ2-7; possibly TRBD2 for D (6 bases). Per germline, CDR1 MNHNS and CDR2 SASEGT. This CDR3 has 15 residues. The V and J ends lost 5 bases and 3 bases respectively, with 17 bases between them. The CDR3 region is CASSPRRGPGYEQYF. The CDR3, as DNA: TGTGCCAGCAGTCCCAGGAGGGGCCCCGGCTACGAGCAGTACTTC.

This clonotype was found once. The chain couples TRBV7-8 to TRBJ2-2; 9 bases match TRBD2. This CDR3 comprises 16 residues. Germline trimming cut 1 base from V and 2 bases from J; bases unmatched to any gene: 2. CDR1 is SGHVS and CDR2 is FQNEAQ in the germline V gene. The CDR3 protein is CASSLGGRGNTGELFF. For the CDR3, the DNA is TGTGCCAGCAGCTTAGGCGGGAGGGGAAACACCGGGGAGCTGTTTTTT.

This clonotype was counted between two and nine times. V gene TRBV9 combines with J gene TRBJ2-7; 9 bases fit TRBD2. The CDR3 is made up of 16 amino acids. CDR1 is SGDLS and CDR2 is YYNGEE in the germline V gene. The V gene end was trimmed by 2 bases and the J gene end by 2 bases; junction bases not matched to a gene: 8. The CDR3 loop is CASSVASGTTTYEQYF. As DNA, the CDR3 is TGTGCCAGCAGCGTGGCTAGCGGGACGACCACCTACGAGCAGTACTTC.

This clonotype occurred many times. Here the CDR3 DNA reads TGTGCCAGCAGCTTACAATCCGGGGTCTACGAGCAGTACTTC. It yields the protein CASSLQSGVYEQYF. The chain has TRBV7-2 and TRBJ2-7, with D perhaps TRBD2 (5 bases). Germline CDR1 is SGHTA and CDR2 is FQGNSA. The CDR3 loop spans 14 amino acids. The V end was cut by 2 bases, the J end by 3 bases, with 11 bases between. Complete variable domain (other parts from reference TRBV7-2 and TRBJ2-7): GAGVSQSPSNKVTEKGKDVELRCDPISGHTALYWYRQSLGQGLEFLIYFQGNSAPDKSGLPSDRFSAERTGGSVSTLTIQRTQQEDSAVYLCASSLQSGVYEQYFGPGTRLTVT.

The chain carries TRBV20-1 and TRBJ1-2, with 7 bases that match TRBD1. This CDR3 spans 13 amino acids. In germline, CDR1 is DFQATT, CDR2 SNEGSKA (reference sequence). Germline trimming cut 1 base from V and 3 bases from J; bases unmatched to any gene: 2. The CDR3 protein is CSARVDRDYGYTF. The CDR3 nucleotides are TGCAGTGCTAGAGTCGACAGGGACTATGGCTACACCTTC.

This clonotype was picked up a small number of times. The rearrangement links TRBV6-6 to TRBJ1-6; maybe TRBD1 (5 bases). The V and J ends lost 6 bases and 11 bases respectively, with 11 bases between them. Germline V gene lookup returns CDR1 MNHNY and CDR2 SVGAGI (reference sequence). CDR3 length equals 12 residues. CDR3 amino acids: CASSLGAAPLHF. The CDR3 DNA reads as TGTGCCAGCAGCCTAGGGGCTGCACCCCTCCACTTT.

In this sample, this clonotype turned up a few times. The chain employs TRBV12-3 or TRBV12-4 and TRBJ1-2; no definite D call. Trimming shortened V by 6 bases and J by 4 bases, and 12 bases separated the two germline ends. The CDR3 has 13 amino acids. CDR3 sequence reads: CASSMDVGYGYTF. The CDR3 region has the DNA TGTGCCAGCAGCATGGACGTTGGCTATGGCTACACCTTC.